This T cell receptor beta chain is from a study of cytomegalovirus exposure and HLA in healthy donors. General study points: Researchers counted roughly 150 TCR beta chains as cytomegalovirus-associated.

Concerning this clone itself: Its antigen is as yet unknown.

This PCR relied on a set of 60 Vbeta primers and 13 Jbeta primers. Profiling relied on immunoSEQ multiplex PCR, and the TCRdb table lists in-frame clones only, not all of them. This sample has under 200,000 clones, with around 68% found just once. The germline gives CDR1 SGHVS, CDR2 FQNEAQ. There are 16 residues in the CDR3. Trimming at V came to 3 bases and at J to 5 bases, leaving 10 bases not matched to a gene. The rearrangement links TRBV7-8 to TRBJ2-5, with 9 nucleotides matching TRBD2. This sequence was found in a man between 40 and 49 years old in good health and CMV-seronegative. The sample taken for sequencing was PBMCs. The CDR3 nucleotides read TGTGCCAGCAGCTTGGGTGTAGCGGGAGAAGGGGAGACCCAGTACTTC. This encodes CASSLGVAGEGETQYF.